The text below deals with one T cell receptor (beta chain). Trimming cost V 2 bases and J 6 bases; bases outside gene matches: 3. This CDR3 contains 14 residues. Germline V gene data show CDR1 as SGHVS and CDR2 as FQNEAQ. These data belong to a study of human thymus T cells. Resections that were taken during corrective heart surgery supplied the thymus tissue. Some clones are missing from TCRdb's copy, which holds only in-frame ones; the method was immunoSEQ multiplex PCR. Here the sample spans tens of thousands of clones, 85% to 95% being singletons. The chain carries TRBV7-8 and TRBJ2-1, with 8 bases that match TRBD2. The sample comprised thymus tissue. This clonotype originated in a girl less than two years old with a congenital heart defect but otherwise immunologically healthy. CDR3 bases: TGTGCCAGCAGCTTAAAGCGGGAGCCCAATGAGCAGTTCTTC. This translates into CASSLKREPNEQFF.